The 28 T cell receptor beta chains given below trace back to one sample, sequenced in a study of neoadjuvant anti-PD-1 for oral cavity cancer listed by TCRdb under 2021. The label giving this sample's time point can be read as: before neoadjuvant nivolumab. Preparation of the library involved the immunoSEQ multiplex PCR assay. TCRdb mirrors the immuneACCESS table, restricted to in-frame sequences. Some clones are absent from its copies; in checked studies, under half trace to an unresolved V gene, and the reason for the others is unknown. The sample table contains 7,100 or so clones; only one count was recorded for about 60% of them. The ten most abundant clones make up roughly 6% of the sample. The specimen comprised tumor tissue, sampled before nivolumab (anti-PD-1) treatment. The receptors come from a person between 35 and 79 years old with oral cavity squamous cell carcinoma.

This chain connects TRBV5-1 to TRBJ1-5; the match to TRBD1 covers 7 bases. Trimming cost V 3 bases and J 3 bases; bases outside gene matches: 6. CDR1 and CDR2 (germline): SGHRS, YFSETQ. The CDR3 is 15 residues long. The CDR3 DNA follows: TGCGCCAGCAGCTACTCCGGGACAGACAATCAGCCCCAGCATTTT. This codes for CASSYSGTDNQPQHF.

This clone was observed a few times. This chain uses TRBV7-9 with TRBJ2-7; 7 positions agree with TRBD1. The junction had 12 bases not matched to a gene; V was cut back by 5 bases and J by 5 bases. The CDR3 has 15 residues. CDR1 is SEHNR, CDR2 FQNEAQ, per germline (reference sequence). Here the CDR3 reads CASSLQSGQEDEQYF. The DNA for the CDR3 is TGTGCCAGCAGCCTCCAGTCCGGACAGGAGGACGAGCAGTACTTC.

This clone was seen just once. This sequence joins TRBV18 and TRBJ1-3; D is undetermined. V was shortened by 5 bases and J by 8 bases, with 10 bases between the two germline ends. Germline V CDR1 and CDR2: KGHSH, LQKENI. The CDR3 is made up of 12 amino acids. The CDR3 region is CASSGVRDTIYF. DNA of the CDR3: TGTGCCAGCTCAGGAGTACGAGACACCATATATTTT.

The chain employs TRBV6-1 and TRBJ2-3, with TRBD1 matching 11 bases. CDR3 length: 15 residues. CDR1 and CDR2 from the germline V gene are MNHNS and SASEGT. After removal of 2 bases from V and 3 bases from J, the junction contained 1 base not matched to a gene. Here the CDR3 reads CASSERDRGTDTQYF. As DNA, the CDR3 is TGTGCCAGCAGTGAACGGGACAGGGGGACAGATACGCAGTATTTT.

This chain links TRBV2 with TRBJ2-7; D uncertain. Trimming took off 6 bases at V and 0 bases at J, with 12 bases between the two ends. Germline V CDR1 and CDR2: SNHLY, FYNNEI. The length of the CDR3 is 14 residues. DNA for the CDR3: TGTGCCAGCAGATGGACGGTGAGCTCCTACGAGCAGTACTTC. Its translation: CASRWTVSSYEQYF.

The DNA of the CDR3 is TGTGCCAGTAAGATCCTTGGCGGGCGCGAGCAGTACTTC. Protein product: CASKILGGREQYF. This sequence joins TRBV19 and TRBJ2-7; weak D call: TRBD2 (5 bases). CDR3 size: 13 residues. V was shortened by 7 bases and J by 6 bases, with 16 bases between the two germline ends. The V gene's germline CDR1 is LNHDA and CDR2 SQIVND (reference sequence).

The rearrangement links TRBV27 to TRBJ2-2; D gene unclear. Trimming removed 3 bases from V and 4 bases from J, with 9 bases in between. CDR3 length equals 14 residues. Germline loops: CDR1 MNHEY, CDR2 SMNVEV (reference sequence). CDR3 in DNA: TGTGCCAGCAGTTTTCGCACGGGCACCGGGGAGCTGTTTTTT. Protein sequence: CASSFRTGTGELFF.

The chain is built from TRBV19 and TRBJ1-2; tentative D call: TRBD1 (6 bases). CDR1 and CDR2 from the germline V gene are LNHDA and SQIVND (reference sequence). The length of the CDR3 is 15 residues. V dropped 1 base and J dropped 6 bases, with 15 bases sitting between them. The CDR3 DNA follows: TGTGCCAGTAGTATAGGGCAGGGGCGGCTTGATGGCTACACCTTC. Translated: CASSIGQGRLDGYTF.

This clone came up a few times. CDR3 loop: CASSSGGGSATDTQYF. CDR3 nucleotides: TGCGCCAGCAGCTCTGGGGGGGGCTCGGCCACAGATACGCAGTATTTT. The genes are TRBV5-1 and TRBJ2-3, with D perhaps matching TRBD2 (7 bases). Trimming pared 3 bases from V and 2 bases from J, leaving 16 bases between. This CDR3 has 16 amino acids. Germline CDR1 SGHRS, CDR2 YFSETQ.

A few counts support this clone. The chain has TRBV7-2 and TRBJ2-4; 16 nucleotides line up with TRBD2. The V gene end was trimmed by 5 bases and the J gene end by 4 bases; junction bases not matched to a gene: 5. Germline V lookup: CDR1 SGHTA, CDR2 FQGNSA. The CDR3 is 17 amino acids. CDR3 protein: CASSPMGLAGGKNIQYF. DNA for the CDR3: TGTGCCAGCAGCCCGATGGGACTAGCGGGGGGGAAAAACATTCAGTACTTC.

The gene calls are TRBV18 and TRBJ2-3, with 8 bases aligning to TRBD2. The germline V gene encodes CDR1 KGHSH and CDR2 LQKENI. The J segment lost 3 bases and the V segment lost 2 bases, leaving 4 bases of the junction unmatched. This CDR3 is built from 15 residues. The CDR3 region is CASSPKGLETDTQYF. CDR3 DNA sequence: TGTGCCAGCTCACCAAAGGGACTAGAAACAGATACGCAGTATTTT.

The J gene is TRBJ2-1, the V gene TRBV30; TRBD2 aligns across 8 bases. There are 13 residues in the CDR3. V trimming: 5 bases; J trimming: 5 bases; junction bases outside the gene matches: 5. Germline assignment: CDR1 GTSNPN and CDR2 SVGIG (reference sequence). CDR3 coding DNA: TGTGCCTGGGTAAGCGGGAGCCACAATGAGCAGTTCTTC. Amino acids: CAWVSGSHNEQFF.

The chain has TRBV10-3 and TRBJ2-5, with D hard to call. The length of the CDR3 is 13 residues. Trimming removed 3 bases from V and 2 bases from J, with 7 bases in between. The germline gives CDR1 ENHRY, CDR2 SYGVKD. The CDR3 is CAISDFVQETQYF. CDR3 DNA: TGTGCCATCAGTGATTTCGTACAAGAGACCCAGTACTTC.

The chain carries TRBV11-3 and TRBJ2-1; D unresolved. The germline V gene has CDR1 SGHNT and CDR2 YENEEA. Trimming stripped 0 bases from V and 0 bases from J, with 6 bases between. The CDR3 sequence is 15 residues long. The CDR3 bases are TGTGCCAGCAGCTTAGAAGGGAACTCCTACAATGAGCAGTTCTTC. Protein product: CASSLEGNSYNEQFF. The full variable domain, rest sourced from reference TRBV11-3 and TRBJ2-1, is EAGVVQSPRYKIIEKKQPVAFWCNPISGHNTLYWYLQNLGQGPELLIRYENEEAVDDSQLPKDRFSAERLKGVDSTLKIQPAELGDSAVYLCASSLEGNSYNEQFFGPGTRLTVL.

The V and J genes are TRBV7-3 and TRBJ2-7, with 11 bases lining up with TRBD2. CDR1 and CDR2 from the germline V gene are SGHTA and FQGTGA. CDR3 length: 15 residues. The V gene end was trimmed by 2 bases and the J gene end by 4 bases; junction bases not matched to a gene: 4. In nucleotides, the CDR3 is TGTGCCAGCAGCTTAGAGGGACTAGCGGTTTACGAGCAGTACTTC. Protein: CASSLEGLAVYEQYF.

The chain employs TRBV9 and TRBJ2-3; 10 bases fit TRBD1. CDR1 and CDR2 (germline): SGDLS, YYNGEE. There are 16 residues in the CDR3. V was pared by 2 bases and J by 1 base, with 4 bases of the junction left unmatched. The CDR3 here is CASSVTGTGGTDTQYF. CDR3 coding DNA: TGTGCCAGCAGCGTGACCGGGACAGGGGGCACAGATACGCAGTATTTT.

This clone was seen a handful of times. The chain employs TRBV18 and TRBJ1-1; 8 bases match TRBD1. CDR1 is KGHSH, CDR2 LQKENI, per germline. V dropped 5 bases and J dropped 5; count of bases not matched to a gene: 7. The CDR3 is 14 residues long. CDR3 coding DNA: TGTGCCAGCTCAATGACAGGGGCCGGGACTGAAGCTTTCTTT. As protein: CASSMTGAGTEAFF.

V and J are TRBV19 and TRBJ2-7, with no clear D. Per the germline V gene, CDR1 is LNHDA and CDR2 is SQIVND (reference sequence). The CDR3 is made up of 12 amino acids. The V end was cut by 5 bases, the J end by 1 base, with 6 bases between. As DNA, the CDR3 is TGTGCCAGTAGTCACAATTCCTACGAGCAGTACTTC. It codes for CASSHNSYEQYF. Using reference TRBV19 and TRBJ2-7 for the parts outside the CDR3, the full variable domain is DGGITQSPKYLFRKEGQNVTLSCEQNLNHDAMYWYRQDPGQGLRLIYYSQIVNDFQKGDIAEGYSVSREKKESFPLTVTSAQKNPTAFYLCASSHNSYEQYFGPGTRLTVT.

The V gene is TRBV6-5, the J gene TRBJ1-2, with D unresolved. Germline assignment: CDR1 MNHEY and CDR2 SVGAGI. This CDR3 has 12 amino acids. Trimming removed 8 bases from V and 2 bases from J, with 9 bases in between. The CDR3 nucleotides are TGTGCCAGCGGTCGACACAACTATGGCTACACCTTC. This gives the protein CASGRHNYGYTF.

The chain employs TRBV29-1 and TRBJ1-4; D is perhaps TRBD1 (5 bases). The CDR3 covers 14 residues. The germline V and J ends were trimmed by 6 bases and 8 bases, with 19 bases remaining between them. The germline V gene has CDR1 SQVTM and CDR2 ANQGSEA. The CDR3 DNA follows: TGCAGCGTGTACCCCGGGACCGGGTCAGAAAAACTGTTTTTT. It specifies CSVYPGTGSEKLFF. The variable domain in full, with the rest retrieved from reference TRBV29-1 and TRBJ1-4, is SAVISQKPSRDICQRGTSLTIQCQVDSQVTMMFWYRQQPGQSLTLIATANQGSEATYESGFVIDKFPISRPNLTFSTLTVSNMSPEDSSIYLCSVYPGTGSEKLFFGSGTQLSVL.

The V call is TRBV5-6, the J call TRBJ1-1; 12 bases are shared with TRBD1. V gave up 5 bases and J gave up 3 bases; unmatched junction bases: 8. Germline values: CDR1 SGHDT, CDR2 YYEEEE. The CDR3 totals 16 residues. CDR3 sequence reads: CASSLGTGGFDTEAFF. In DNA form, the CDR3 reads TGTGCCAGCAGTCTCGGGACAGGGGGCTTTGACACTGAAGCTTTCTTT.

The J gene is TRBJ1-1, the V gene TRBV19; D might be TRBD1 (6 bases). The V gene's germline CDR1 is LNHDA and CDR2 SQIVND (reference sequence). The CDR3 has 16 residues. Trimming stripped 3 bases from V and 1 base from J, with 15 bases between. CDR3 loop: CASSIYREGSNTEAFF. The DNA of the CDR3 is TGTGCCAGTAGTATTTACAGGGAGGGATCGAACACTGAAGCTTTCTTT.

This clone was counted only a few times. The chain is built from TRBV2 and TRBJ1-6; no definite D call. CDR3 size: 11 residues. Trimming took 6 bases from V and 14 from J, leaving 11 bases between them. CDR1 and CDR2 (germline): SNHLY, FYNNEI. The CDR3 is CASSLTGALHF. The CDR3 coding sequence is TGTGCCAGCAGCCTTACTGGGGCCCTCCACTTT.

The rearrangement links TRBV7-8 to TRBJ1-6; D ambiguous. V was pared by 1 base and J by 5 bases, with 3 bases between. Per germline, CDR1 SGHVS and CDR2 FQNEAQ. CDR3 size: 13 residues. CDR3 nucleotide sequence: TGTGCCAGCAGCTTAGGGGATAATTCACCCCTCCACTTT. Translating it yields CASSLGDNSPLHF. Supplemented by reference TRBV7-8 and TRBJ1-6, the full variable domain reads GAGVSQSPRYKVAKRGQDVALRCDPISGHVSLFWYQQALGQGPEFLTYFQNEAQLDKSGLPSDRFFAERPEGSVSTLKIQRTQQEDSAVYLCASSLGDNSPLHFGNGTRLTVT.

CDR3 DNA: TGTGCCAGCAGCTCCGGACAGCGCGAGCAGTACTTC. This gives the protein CASSSGQREQYF. This rearrangement joins TRBV7-3 to TRBJ2-7; possible D gene TRBD1, 6 bases. The CDR3 spans 12 residues. Germline V gene sequence: CDR1 SGHTA, CDR2 FQGTGA. Between the trimmed V and J ends, which lost 4 bases and 6 bases, there was a span of 10 bases.

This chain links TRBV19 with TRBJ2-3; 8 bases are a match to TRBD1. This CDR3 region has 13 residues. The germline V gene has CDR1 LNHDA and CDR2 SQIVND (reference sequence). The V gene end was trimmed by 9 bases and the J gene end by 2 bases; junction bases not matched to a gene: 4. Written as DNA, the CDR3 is TGTGCCAGCGGACAGGGCAACACAGATACGCAGTATTTT. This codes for CASGQGNTDTQYF.

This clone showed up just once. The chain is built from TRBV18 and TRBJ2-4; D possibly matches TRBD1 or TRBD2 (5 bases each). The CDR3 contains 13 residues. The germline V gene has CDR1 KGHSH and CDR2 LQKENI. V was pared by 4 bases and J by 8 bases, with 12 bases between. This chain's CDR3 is CASSHGDADIQYF. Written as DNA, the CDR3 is TGTGCCAGCTCACATGGGGACGCGGACATTCAGTACTTC.

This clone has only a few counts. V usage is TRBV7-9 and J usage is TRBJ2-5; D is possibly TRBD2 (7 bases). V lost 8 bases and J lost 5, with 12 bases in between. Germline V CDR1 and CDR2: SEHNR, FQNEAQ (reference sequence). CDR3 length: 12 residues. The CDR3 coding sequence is TGTGCCAGCCGCGGGGGCGCCGAGACCCAGTACTTC. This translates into CASRGGAETQYF.